The 3 T cell receptor beta chains given below trace back to one sample, sequenced in a study of human T cells and chemical hapten exposure. The time point here: patch test 3, about 24 weeks after DPC sensitization. Treatment denoted: therapeutic diphenylcyclopropenone sensitization with weekly scalp DPC. MiXCR, applied by TCRdb to the RACE reads, yields one record per CDR3 protein. The sample lists under 100,000 distinct CDR3 sequences, roughly 10% seen once, with approximately 3.5% in the top ten. The sequences come from whole blood, collected in connection with sensitization to the hapten diphenylcyclopropenone (DPC). These receptors were taken from a woman in her forties or fifties with alopecia areata. Some clones in this sample may be carry-over from other donors' samples.

This clonotype occurred a few times. The gene calls are TRBV19 and TRBJ1-1, with D possibly matching TRBD1 (6 bases). The germline gives CDR1 LNHDA, CDR2 SQIVND (reference sequence). Trimming cost V 5 bases and J 3 bases, with 10 bases left between them. The CDR3 has 13 amino acids. The CDR3 is CASSVKGDTEAFF. CDR3 sequence (DNA): TGTGCCAGTAGTGTGAAGGGGGACACTGAAGCTTTCTTT.

Only a few counts were recorded for this clonotype. This chain joins TRBV5-4 and TRBJ2-3; possible D gene TRBD1, 6 bases. Trimming cost V 3 bases and J 2 bases, with 13 bases left between them. The CDR3 totals 15 residues. In germline, CDR1 is SGHNT, CDR2 YYREEE (reference sequence). The CDR3 reads CASSSMGATTDTQYF. CDR3 nucleotide sequence: TGTGCCAGCAGCTCAATGGGGGCGACCACAGATACGCAGTATTTT.

This clonotype was detected only a few times. CDR3 sequence: CASSLVGRMNTEAFF. The CDR3 coding sequence is TGTGCCAGCAGCTTAGTAGGTAGGATGAACACTGAAGCTTTCTTT. The chain carries TRBV7-2 and TRBJ1-1; D remains ambiguous. Germline lookup yields CDR1 SGHTA and CDR2 FQGNSA. This CDR3 spans 15 amino acids. V shed 1 base and J shed 0 bases, with 9 bases lying between them.